The source of this TCR beta chain is a study of shared clonotypes between healthy human individuals (dated by TCRdb to the early 2020s). About the investigation overall: The cohort included a few men and a couple of women between 18 and 49 years of age. For each donor, CD4 naive and CD4 memory were each run on three plates, CD8 naive on two plates, and CD8 memory on one plate. To estimate repertoire size and how much clonotypes are shared between individuals, the study performed deep sequencing of blood TCR repertoires from five healthy adults. To increase sequencing depth and limit assay-specific biases, different laboratories used diverse techniques to prepare libraries and sequence TCR repertoires. Leukapheresis yielded between about 0.85 and 10 billion PBMCs per donor.

What the research found in general, with its limitations: Based on pairwise subsampling, the degree of clonotype sharing among donors was expected to be affected by sequencing depth. Naive subsets generally had larger estimated clonotype richness than memory subsets did. Compared with non-shared clonotypes, clonotypes shared by all four sorted-subset donors had higher generation probabilities. Approximately 5% of naive CD4, around 4% of naive CD8, around 2.3% of memory CD4, and roughly 0.4% of memory CD8 clonotypes were shared across several donors. Only blood was sampled, and tissue TCR repertoires likely differ from those in blood. Even with the large sequencing depth, rarefaction of the sorted-subset datasets indicated that sequencing was incomplete. Because the study included only a small number of donors, the genetic and exposure-history diversity represented was limited.

Including the terminal cysteine and phenylalanine, the CDR3 comprises 13 residues. Only the CDR3 region is kept as DNA, spanning 39 bases read in frame from base 1. CDR1 KGHSH and CDR2 LQKENI were looked up in the germline V gene. Trimming at the junction amounts to 5 bases on V and 5 bases on J, and the germline ends lie 11 bases apart. Using the deep immunoSEQ assay, multiplex PCR amplified TCR CDR3 regions from genomic DNA. Extracted genomic DNA from each cell subset was spread evenly across all wells of several immunoSEQ 96-well plates, with each plate serving as a replicate. For sorted subsets, 150 to 250 ng genomic DNA, equal to about 30,000 T cell genomes, was loaded into each replicate PCR. Purified libraries were quantified with a Qubit 3.0 fluorometer, sized on a Bioanalyzer 2100, and re-quantified with the KAPA Library Quantification kit. Each immunoSEQ 96-well plate was sequenced on its own single-read 150-cycle Illumina NextSeq 550 flow cell. The authors' pipeline ran thus. Because the immunoSEQ output held only junctional sequences and lacked quality scores, the filtering could not match the filtering applied to full-length reads. Sequences were annotated with PyIR, a Python wrapper for IgBLAST v1.9, and V/J genes and CDR3 were assigned using IMGT germline references. Reads with weak V/J assignments (E-value above 1e-6), missing CDR3, stop codons, out-of-frame junctions, or ambiguous translated residues were removed. V3J clonotypes were defined as sequences sharing an identical inferred V gene, J gene, and CDR3 amino acid sequence. The percentage overlap between two repertoires was calculated by dividing the number of shared unique clonotypes by the size of the smaller repertoire. RTK rarefaction, the Chao1 estimator, and Recon v2.1 estimates of unobserved clonotypes were used to assess repertoire richness. Generation probabilities for all TCRbeta clonotypes obtained by the gDNA method from four donors were computed using OLGA. Not all clones reach the TCRdb copy of this immuneACCESS table, which keeps in-frame sequences only. Checked studies attribute under half of the gap to unresolved V genes and leave the rest unexplained. D and trimming come from the DNA, and the V and J calls and clone size come from that table. For this sample the table gives 1 million to 1.2 million clones, of which approximately 80% were detected only once. 0.89% of the sample comes from the top ten.

Comments on this clone: No cognate antigen has been identified for it. Within one base of it there is no much larger clone, and no base qualities were kept. This sample also contains other DNA sequences that code for the same CDR3.

Donors were healthy HIV-negative adults with no recently reported acute infections or vaccinations. Only Caucasian adults living in Nashville, Tennessee, USA were represented among the donors. CD4+ T cells were enriched through magnetic negative selection, after which naive cells were positively selected on CD45RA and the remaining negative fraction served as the memory subset. Blood was obtained by leukapheresis, after which PBMCs were separated by Ficoll-Histopaque density gradient centrifugation and cryopreserved in liquid nitrogen vapor phase. Analytical flow cytometry was used to check the purity and quantity of each magnetically sorted T cell population. Each sorted fraction had its genomic DNA isolated and then quantified by UV absorbance on a Nanodrop 2000c.

The clonotype was recovered from a man between 18 and 35 years old in good health. Some clones in this sample may be carry-over from other donors' samples. Material for sequencing was memory CD4+ T cells from PBMCs. According to the study, the label for this sample's cell subset or site signals: CD45RA-negative fraction. The chain employs TRBV18 and TRBJ2-3, with no confident D gene call. The sequence in DNA is TGTGCCAGCTCAACCAATCGCGGAGATACGCAGTATTTT. This sequence encodes CASSTNRGDTQYF.